This T cell receptor beta chain comes out of a study of blood T cells in healthy people across ages. Trimming cost V 4 bases and J 6 bases; bases outside gene matches: 13. The CDR3 spans 16 residues. Per germline, CDR1 SGHDT and CDR2 YYEEEE. With a J-beta primer mix and a sample-barcoded 5' primer, a second PCR ran 7 to 11 cycles. TCRdb used MiXCR to reprocess the 5' RACE reads, holding one entry per CDR3 protein. The table records hundreds of thousands of distinct CDR3 sequences, roughly 49% of them present only once. Source material: blood. The rearrangement links TRBV5-6 to TRBJ1-3; 7 bases align to TRBD1. This clonotype was obtained from a woman between 55 and 75 years old in good health. The CDR3 loop is CASSTYGGDSENTIYF. CDR3 in DNA: TGTGCCAGCAGCACGTACGGAGGGGACAGCGAAAACACCATATATTTT.